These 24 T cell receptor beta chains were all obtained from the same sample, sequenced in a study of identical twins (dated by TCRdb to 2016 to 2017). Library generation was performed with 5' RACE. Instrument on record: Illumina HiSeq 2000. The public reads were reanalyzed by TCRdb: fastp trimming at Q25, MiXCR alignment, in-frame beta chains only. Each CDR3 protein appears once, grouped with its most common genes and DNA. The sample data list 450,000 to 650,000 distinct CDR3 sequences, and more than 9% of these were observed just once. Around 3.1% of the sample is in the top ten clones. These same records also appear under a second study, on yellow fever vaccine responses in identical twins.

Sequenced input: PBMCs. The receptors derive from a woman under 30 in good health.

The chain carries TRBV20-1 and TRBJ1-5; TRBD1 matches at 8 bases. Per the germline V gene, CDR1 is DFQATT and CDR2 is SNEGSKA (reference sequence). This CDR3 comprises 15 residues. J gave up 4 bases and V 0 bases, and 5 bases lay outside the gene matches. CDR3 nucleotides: TGCAGTGCTAGAGATCCCAGGGGGCTAAATCAGCCCCAGCATTTT. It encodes CSARDPRGLNQPQHF.

The CDR3 reads CSAPTGGDSYEQYF. The CDR3 bases are TGCAGTGCTCCTACAGGGGGCGACTCCTACGAGCAGTACTTC. J is TRBJ2-7 and V is TRBV20-1, with 9 positions matching TRBD1. The CDR3 has 14 amino acids. Germline V gives CDR1 DFQATT, CDR2 SNEGSKA (reference sequence). With 5 bases clipped from V and 0 bases from J, the junction kept 5 bases outside the gene matches.

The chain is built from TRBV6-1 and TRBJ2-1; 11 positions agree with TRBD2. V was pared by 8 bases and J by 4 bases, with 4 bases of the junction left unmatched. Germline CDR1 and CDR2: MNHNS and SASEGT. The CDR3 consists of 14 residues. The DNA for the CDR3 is TGTGCCAGCGAGACTAGCGGGGCTTACAATGAGCAGTTCTTC. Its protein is CASETSGAYNEQFF.

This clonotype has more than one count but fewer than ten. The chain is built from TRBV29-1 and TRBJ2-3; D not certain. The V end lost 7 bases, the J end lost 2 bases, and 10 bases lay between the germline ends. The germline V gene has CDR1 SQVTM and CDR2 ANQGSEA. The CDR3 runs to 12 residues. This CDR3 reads CSAAPATDTQYF. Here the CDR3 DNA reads TGCAGCGCAGCTCCAGCCACAGATACGCAGTATTTT.

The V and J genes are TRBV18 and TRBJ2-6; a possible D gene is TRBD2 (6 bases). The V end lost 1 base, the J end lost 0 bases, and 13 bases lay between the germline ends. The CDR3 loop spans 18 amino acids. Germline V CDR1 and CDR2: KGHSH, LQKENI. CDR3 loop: CASSPRGNLISGANVLTF. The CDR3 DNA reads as TGTGCCAGCTCACCACGCGGGAACCTAATCTCTGGGGCCAACGTCCTGACTTTC. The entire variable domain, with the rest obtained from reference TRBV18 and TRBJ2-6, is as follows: NAGVMQNPRHLVRRRGQEARLRCSPMKGHSHVYWYRQLPEEGLKFMVYLQKENIIDESGMPKERFSAEFPKEGPSILRIQQVVRGDSAAYFCASSPRGNLISGANVLTFGAGSRLTVL.

The CDR3 is CATRQGPLGYNEQFF. As DNA, the CDR3 is TGTGCCACCCGGCAGGGGCCGTTGGGCTACAATGAGCAGTTCTTC. The chain recombines TRBV10-3 with TRBJ2-1; possibly TRBD1 for D (6 bases). The germline gives CDR1 ENHRY, CDR2 SYGVKD. Trimming took 10 bases from V and 3 from J, leaving 19 bases between them. The CDR3 is 15 amino acids.

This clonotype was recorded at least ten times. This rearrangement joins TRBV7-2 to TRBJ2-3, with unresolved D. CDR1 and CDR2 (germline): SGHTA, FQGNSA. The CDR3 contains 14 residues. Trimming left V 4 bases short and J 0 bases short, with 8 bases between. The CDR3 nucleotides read TGTGCCAGCAGCTGGAGTCCTAGCACAGATACGCAGTATTTT. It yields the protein CASSWSPSTDTQYF.

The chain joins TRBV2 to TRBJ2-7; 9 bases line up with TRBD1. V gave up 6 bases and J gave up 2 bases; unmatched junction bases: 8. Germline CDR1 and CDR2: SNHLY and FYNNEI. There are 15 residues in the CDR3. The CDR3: CASSGYGQGPYEQYF. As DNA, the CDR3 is TGTGCCAGCAGCGGGTACGGACAGGGGCCCTACGAGCAGTACTTC.

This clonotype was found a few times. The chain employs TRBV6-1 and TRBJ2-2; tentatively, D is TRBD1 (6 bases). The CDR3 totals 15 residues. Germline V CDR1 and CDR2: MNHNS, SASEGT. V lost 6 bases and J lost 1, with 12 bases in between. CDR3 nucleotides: TGTGCCAGCAGGGGGACAAATAAGAACACCGGGGAGCTGTTTTTT. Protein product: CASRGTNKNTGELFF.

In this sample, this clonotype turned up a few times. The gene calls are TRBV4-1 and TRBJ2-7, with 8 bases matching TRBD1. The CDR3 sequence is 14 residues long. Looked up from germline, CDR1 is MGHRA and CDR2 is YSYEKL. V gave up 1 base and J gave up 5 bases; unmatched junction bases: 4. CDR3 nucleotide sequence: TGCGCCAGCAGCCAAGGGACAGGGTTGGACGAGCAGTACTTC. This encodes CASSQGTGLDEQYF.

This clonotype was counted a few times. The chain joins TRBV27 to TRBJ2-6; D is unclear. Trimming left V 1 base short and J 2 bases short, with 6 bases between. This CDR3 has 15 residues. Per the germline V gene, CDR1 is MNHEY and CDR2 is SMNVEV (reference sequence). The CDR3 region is CASSLFWAGANVLTF. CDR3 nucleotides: TGTGCCAGCAGTTTATTTTGGGCTGGGGCCAACGTCCTGACTTTC.

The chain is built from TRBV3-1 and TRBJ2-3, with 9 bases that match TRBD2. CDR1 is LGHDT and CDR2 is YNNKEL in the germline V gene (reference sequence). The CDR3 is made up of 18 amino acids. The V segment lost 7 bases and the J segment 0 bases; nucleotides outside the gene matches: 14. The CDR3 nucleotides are TGTGCCAGCACCAAGGCCGTGTCTAGCGGGGAGAGCACAGATACGCAGTATTTT. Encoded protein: CASTKAVSSGESTDTQYF.

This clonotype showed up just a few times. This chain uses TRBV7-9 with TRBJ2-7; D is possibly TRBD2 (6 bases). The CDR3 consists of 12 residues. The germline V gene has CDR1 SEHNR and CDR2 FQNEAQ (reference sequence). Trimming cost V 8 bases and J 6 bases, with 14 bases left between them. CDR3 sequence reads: CASSEGYGEQYF. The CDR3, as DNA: TGTGCCAGCTCGGAGGGTTACGGCGAGCAGTACTTC.

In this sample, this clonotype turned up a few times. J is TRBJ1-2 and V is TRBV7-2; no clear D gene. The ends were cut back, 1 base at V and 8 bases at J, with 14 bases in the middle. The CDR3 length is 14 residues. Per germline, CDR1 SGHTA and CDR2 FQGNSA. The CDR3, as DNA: TGTGCCAGCAGCTTAGGGAGGGAGCTCAGGGGCTACACCTTC. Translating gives CASSLGRELRGYTF. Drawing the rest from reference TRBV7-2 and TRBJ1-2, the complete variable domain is GAGVSQSPSNKVTEKGKDVELRCDPISGHTALYWYRQSLGQGLEFLIYFQGNSAPDKSGLPSDRFSAERTGGSVSTLTIQRTQQEDSAVYLCASSLGRELRGYTFGSGTRLTVV.

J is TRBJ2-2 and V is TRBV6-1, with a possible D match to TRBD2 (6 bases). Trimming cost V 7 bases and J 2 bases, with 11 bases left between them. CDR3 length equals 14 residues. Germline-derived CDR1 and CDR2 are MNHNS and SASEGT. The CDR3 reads CASNRRENTGELFF. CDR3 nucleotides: TGTGCCAGCAATCGGCGGGAAAACACCGGGGAGCTGTTTTTT.

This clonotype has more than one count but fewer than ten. This chain's CDR3 is CASSQSPGTSYEQYF. The CDR3 DNA sequence: TGCGCCAGCAGCCAGAGTCCCGGGACAAGTTACGAGCAGTACTTC. V is TRBV4-3 and J is TRBJ2-7; a weak D match, TRBD1 (6 bases). From germline, CDR1 is LGHNA and CDR2 YSLEER. Trimming shortened V by 3 bases and J by 4 bases, and 16 bases separated the two germline ends. The CDR3 is 15 amino acids.

The CDR3 sequence is CASSRGTGGYNEQFF. CDR3 DNA sequence: TGTGCCAGCAGCAGAGGGACAGGGGGGTACAATGAGCAGTTCTTC. The rearrangement links TRBV9 to TRBJ2-1; 11 bases agree with TRBD1. The CDR3 is 15 residues long. The V gene end was trimmed by 4 bases and the J gene end by 4 bases; junction bases not matched to a gene: 4. Germline lookup yields CDR1 SGDLS and CDR2 YYNGEE.

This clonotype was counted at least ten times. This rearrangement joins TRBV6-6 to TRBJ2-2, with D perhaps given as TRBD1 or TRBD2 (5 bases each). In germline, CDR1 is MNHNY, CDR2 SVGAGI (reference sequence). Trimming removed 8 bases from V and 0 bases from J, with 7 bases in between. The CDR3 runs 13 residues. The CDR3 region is CASGTSNTGELFF. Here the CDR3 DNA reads TGTGCCAGCGGGACCTCGAACACCGGGGAGCTGTTTTTT.

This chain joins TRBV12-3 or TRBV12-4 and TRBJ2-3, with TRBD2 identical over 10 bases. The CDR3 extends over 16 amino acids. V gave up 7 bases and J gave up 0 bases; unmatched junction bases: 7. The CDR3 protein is CASTSSGGASTDTQYF. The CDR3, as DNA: TGTGCCAGCACCTCGAGCGGGGGGGCTAGCACAGATACGCAGTATTTT.

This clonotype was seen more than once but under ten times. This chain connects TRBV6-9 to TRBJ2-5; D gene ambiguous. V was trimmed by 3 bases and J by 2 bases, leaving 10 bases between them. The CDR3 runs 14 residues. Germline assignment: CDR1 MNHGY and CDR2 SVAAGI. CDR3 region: CASSYPSQQETQYF. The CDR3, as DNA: TGTGCCAGCAGTTACCCAAGCCAACAAGAGACCCAGTACTTC.

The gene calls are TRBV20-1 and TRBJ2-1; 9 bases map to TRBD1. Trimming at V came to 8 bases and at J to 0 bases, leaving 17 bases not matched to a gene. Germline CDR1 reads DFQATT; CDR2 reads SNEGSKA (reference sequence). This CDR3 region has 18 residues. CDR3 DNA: TGCAGTACTACCGCACTTCCGGGACAGGGTCGCTCCTACAATGAGCAGTTCTTC. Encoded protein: CSTTALPGQGRSYNEQFF.

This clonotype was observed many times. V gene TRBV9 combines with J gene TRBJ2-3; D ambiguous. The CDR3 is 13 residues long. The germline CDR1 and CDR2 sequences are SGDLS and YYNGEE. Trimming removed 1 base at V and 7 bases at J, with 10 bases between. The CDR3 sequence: CASSVPGGHTQYF. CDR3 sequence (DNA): TGTGCCAGCAGCGTACCAGGTGGGCATACGCAGTATTTT.

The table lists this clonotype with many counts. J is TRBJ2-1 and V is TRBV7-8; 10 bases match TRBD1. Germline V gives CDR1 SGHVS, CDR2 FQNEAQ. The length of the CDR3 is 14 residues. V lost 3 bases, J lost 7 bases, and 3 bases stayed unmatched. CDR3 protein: CASSFRDRGNEQFF. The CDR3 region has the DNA TGTGCCAGCAGCTTCCGGGACAGGGGTAATGAGCAGTTCTTC.

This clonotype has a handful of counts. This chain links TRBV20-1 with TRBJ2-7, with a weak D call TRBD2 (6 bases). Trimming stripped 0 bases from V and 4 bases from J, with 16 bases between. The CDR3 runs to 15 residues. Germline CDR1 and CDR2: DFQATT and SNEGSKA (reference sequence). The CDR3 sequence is CSARDLGGLRYEQYF. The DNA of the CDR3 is TGCAGTGCTAGAGATCTTGGAGGGCTGAGATACGAGCAGTACTTC.